This T cell receptor (beta chain) is drawn from a study of blood T cell repertoires in COVID-19. There are a few counts of this clone. Germline trimming cut 6 bases from V and 12 bases from J; bases unmatched to any gene: 6. This CDR3 comprises 11 residues. Germline CDR1 reads SGHNT; CDR2 reads YYREEE (reference sequence). Libraries were prepared by immunoSEQ multiplex PCR; TCRdb keeps only in-frame clonotypes and omits some of them. The sample yields over 200,000 clones, about four fifths seen once. Input material: peripheral blood. The clonotype was recovered from a woman aged 45-65 years with acute or convalescent COVID-19. The chain has TRBV5-4 and TRBJ1-3, with 7 bases aligning to TRBD1. In nucleotides, the CDR3 is TGTGCCAGCAAAGGCCGGGACAGCATATATTTT. Protein product: CASKGRDSIYF.